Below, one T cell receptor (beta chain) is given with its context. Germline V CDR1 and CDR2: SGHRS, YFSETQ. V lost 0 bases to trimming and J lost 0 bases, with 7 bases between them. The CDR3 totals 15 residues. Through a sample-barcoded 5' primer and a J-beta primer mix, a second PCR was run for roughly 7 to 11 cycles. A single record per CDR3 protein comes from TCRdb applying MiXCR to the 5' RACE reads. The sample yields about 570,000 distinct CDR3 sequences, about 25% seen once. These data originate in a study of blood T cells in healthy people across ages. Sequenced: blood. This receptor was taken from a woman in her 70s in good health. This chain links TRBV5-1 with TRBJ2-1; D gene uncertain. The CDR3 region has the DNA TGCGCCAGCAGCTTGGTCGAGAGCTCCTACAATGAGCAGTTCTTC. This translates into CASSLVESSYNEQFF. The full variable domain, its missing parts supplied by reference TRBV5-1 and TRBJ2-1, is KAGVTQTPRYLIKTRGQQVTLSCSPISGHRSVSWYQQTPGQGLQFLFEYFSETQRNKGNFPGRFSGRQFSNSRSEMNVSTLELGDSALYLCASSLVESSYNEQFFGPGTRLTVL.